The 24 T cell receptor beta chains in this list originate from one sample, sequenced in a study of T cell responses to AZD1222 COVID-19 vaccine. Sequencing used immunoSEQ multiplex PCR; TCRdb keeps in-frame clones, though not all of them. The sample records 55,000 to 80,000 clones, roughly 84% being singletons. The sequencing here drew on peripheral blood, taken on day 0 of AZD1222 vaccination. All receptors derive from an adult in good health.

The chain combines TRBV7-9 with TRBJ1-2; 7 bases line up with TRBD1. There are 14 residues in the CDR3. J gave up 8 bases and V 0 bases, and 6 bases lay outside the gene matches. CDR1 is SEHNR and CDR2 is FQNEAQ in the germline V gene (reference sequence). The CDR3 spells CASSLADGQAGYTF. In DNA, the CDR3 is TGTGCCAGCAGCTTAGCGGACGGACAGGCCGGCTACACCTTC. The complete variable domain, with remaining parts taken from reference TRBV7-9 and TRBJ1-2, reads DTGVSQNPRHKITKRGQNVTFRCDPISEHNRLYWYRQTLGQGPEFLTYFQNEAQLEKSRLLSDRFSAERPKGSFSTLEIQRTEQGDSAMYLCASSLADGQAGYTFGSGTRLTVV.

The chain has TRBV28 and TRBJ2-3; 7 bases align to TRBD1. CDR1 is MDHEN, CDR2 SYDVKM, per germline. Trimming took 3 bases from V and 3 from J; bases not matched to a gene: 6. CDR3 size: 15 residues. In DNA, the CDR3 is TGTGCCAGCAGTTTGGGACAGCCCGGGACAGATACGCAGTATTTT. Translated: CASSLGQPGTDTQYF.

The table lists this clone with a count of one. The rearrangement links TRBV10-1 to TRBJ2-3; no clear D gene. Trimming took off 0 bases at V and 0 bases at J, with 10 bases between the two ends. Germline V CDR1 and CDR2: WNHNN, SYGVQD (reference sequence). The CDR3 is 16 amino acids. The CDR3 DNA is TGCGCCAGCAGTGAGTCGGTCTTGGGTAGCACAGATACGCAGTATTTT. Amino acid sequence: CASSESVLGSTDTQYF.

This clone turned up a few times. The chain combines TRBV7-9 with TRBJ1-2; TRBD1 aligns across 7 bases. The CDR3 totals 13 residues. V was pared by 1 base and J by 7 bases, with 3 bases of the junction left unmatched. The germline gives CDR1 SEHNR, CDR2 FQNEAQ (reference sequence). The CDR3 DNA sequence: TGTGCCAGCAGCTTAGGACAGGGAGGTGGCTACACCTTC. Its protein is CASSLGQGGGYTF.

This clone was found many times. Written as DNA, the CDR3 is TGCGCCAGCAGCACAGGGTTGGGCACTGAAGCTTTCTTT. Its protein product is CASSTGLGTEAFF. The chain carries TRBV5-1 and TRBJ1-1, with a weak D call TRBD1 (6 bases). Germline loops: CDR1 SGHRS, CDR2 YFSETQ. Trimming took 4 bases from V and 4 from J, leaving 11 bases between them. The CDR3 has 13 residues.

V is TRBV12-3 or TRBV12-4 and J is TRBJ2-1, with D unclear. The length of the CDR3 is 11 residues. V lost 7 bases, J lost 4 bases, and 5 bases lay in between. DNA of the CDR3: TGTGCCAGCACTGTGTACAATGAGCAGTTCTTC. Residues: CASTVYNEQFF.

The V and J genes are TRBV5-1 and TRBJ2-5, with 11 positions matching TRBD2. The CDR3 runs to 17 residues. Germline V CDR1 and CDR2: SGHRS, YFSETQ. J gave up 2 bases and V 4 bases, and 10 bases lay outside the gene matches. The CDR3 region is CASSTGSASGGQETQYF. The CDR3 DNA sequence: TGCGCCAGCAGCACGGGGAGCGCTAGCGGGGGGCAAGAGACCCAGTACTTC.

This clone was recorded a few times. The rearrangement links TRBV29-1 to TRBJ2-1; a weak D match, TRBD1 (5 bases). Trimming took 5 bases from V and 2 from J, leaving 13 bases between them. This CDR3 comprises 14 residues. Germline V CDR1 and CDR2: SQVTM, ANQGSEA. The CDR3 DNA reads TGCAGCGTTAAAATCTTGACAGCCTACAATGAGCAGTTCTTC. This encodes CSVKILTAYNEQFF.

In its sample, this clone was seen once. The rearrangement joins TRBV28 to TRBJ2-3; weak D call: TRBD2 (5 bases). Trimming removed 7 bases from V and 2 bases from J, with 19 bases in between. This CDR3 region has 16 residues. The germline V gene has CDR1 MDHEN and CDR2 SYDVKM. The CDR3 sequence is CASTQLGGGVTDTQYF. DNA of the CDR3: TGTGCCAGCACTCAACTGGGCGGAGGAGTCACAGATACGCAGTATTTT.

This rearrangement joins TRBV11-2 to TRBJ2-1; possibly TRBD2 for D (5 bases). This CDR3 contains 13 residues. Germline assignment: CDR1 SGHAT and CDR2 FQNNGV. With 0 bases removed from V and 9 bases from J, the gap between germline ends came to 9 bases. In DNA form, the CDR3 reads TGTGCCAGCAGCTTAGAAGAGCGGAGTGAGCAGTTCTTC. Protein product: CASSLEERSEQFF.

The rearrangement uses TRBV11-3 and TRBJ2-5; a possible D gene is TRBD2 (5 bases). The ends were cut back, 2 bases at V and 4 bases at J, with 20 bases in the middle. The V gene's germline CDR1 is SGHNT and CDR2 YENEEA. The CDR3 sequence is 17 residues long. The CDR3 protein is CASSLPGRGFELETQYF. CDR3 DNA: TGTGCCAGCAGCTTACCGGGGAGAGGCTTTGAATTAGAGACCCAGTACTTC. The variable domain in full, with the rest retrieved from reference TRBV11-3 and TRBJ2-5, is EAGVVQSPRYKIIEKKQPVAFWCNPISGHNTLYWYLQNLGQGPELLIRYENEEAVDDSQLPKDRFSAERLKGVDSTLKIQPAELGDSAVYLCASSLPGRGFELETQYFGPGTRLLVL.

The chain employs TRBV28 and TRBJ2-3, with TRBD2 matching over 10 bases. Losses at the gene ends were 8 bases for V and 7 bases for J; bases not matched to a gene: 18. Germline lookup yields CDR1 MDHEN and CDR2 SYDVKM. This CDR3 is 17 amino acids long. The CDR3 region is CASGEGSGGHPGNTQYF. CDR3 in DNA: TGTGCCAGCGGGGAAGGTAGCGGGGGGCATCCGGGAAATACGCAGTATTTT.

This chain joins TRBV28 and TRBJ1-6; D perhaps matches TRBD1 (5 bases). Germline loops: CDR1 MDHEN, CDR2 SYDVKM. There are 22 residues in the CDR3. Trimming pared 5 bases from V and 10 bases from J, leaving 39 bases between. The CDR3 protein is CASSPLRRGRLSVASRWSPLHF. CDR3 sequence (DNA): TGTGCCAGCAGTCCCCTTCGGCGGGGCAGGTTGTCGGTGGCCTCCCGGTGGTCACCCCTCCACTTT.

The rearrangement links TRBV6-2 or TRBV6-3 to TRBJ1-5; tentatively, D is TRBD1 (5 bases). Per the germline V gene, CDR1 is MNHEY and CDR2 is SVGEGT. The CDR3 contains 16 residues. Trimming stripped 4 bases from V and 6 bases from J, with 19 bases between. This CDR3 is CASSSSWGWGGQPQHF. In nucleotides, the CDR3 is TGTGCCAGCAGTTCCTCGTGGGGCTGGGGAGGTCAGCCCCAGCATTTT.

The CDR3, as DNA: TGTGCCAGCAGTCCAGGGGGGACGAACACTGAAGCTTTCTTT. Protein sequence: CASSPGGTNTEAFF. The chain combines TRBV6-5 with TRBJ1-1; 7 nucleotides line up with TRBD1. Per germline, CDR1 MNHEY and CDR2 SVGAGI. There are 14 residues in the CDR3. The V gene end was trimmed by 5 bases and the J gene end by 1 base; junction bases not matched to a gene: 4.

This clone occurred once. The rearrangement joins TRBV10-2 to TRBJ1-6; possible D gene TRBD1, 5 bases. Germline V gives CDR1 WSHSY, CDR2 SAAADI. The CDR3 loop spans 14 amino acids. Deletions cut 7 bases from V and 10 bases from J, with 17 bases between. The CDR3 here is CASTGVGVYSPLHF. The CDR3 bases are TGCGCCAGCACCGGGGTGGGGGTCTACTCACCCCTCCACTTT.

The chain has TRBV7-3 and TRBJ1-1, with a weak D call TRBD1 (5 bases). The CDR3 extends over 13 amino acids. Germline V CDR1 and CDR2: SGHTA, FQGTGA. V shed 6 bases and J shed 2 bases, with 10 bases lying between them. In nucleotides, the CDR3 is TGTGCCAGCAGTCAACAGGTAAACACTGAAGCTTTCTTT. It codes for CASSQQVNTEAFF.

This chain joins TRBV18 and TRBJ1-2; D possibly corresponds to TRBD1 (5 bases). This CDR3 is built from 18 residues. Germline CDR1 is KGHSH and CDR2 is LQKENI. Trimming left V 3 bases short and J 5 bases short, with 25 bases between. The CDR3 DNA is TGTGCCAGCTCACCCAGCAGTGGAGGACACCCCGGCCCTTATGGCTACACCTTC. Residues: CASSPSSGGHPGPYGYTF.

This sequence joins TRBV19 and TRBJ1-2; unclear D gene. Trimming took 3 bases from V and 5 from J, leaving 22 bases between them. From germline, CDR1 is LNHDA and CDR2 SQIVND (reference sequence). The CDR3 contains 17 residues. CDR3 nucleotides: TGTGCCAGTAGTATGGGAGCAGGTCCAAGCTCGGGTTATGGCTACACCTTC. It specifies CASSMGAGPSSGYGYTF.

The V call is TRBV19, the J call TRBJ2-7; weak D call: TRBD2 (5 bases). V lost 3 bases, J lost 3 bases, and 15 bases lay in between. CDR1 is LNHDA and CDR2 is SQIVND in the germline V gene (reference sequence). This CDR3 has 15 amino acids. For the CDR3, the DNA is TGTGCCAGTAGTATGTCCGCTAGCTGGTACTACGAGCAGTACTTC. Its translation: CASSMSASWYYEQYF.

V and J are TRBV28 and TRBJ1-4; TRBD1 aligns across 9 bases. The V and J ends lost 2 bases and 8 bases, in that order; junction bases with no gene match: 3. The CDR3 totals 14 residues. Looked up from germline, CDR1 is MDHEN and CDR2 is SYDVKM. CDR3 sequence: CASSLGTGREKLFF. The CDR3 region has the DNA TGTGCCAGCAGTTTAGGGACAGGGAGGGAAAAACTGTTTTTT.

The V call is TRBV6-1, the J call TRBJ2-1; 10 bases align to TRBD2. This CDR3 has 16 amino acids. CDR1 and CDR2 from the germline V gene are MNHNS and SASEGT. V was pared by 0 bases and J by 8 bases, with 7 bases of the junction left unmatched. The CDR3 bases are TGTGCCAGCAGTGAAGCGCAGGCTAGCGGGGGAGATGAGCAGTTCTTC. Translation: CASSEAQASGGDEQFF.

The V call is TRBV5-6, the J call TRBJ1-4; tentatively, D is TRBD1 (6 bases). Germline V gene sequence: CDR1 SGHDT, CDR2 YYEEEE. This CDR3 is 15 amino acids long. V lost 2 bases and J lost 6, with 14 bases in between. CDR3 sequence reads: CASSFARGAYEKLFF. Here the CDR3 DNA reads TGTGCCAGCAGCTTTGCCAGGGGCGCTTATGAAAAACTGTTTTTT.

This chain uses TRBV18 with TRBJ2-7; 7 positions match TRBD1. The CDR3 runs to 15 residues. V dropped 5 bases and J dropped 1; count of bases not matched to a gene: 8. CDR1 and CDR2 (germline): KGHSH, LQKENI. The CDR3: CASSRTGSHSYEQYF. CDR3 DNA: TGTGCCAGCTCAAGGACAGGTAGTCATTCCTACGAGCAGTACTTC.